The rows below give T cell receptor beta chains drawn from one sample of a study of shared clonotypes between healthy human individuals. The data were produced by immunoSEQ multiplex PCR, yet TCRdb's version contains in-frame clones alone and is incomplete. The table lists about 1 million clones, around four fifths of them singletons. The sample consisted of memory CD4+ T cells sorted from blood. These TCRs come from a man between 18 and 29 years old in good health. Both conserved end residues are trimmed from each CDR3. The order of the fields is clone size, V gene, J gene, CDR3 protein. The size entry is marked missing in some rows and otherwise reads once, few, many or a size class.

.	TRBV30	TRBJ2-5	AWSVSGPETQY
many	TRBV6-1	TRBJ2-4	ASSNRGSGKNIQY
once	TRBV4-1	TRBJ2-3	ASSQANRGSSTDTQY
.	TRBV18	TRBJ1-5	ASSPDRGIQPQH
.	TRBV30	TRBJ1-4	AWSVAITNEKLF
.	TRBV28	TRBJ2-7	ASSFSRKGYEQY
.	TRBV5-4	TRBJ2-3	ASTREGGLASDTQY
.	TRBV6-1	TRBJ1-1	ASSPLTGLTEAF
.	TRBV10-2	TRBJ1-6	ASGTNNSPLH
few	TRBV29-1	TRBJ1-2	SAGQSALSYGYT
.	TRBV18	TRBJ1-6	ASSPLTGTGNNSPLH
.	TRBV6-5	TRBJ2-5	ASSYSEQGHRGTQY
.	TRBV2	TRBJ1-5	ASSRRVVDQPQH
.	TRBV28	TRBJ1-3	ASSFRPASGNTIY
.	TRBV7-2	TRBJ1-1	ASSQGDSGLHF
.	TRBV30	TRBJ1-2	AWSVLSVYGYT
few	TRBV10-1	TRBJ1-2	ASSRDGNYGYT
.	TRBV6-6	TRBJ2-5	ASSTVSAETQY
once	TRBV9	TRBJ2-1	ASSVGTSLYNEQF
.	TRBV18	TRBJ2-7	ASSLGTVGNEQY
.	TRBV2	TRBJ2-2	ASSSANTGELF
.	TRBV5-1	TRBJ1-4	ASSLGQKNEKLF
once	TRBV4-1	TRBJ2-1	ASSQVQRNNEQF